A single sample is the source of the 19 T cell receptor beta chains below, sequenced in a study of PD-1 blockade in classical Hodgkin lymphoma. The assay was immunoSEQ multiplex PCR, and TCRdb's table has in-frame clones only and misses some. The sample records 35,000 to 50,000 clones, approximately 70% being singletons. This sample's time point: cycle 4 day 1 (C4D1), after 6 weeks of nivolumab. Every one of the patients relapsed after autologous stem cell transplantation (brentuximab vedotin exposure was variable). This specimen consisted of peripheral blood mononuclear cells (PBMCs), obtained before the fourth cycle of nivolumab. These receptors originate from a human donor with classical Hodgkin lymphoma.

J is TRBJ2-1 and V is TRBV11-3, with D maybe TRBD1 (6 bases). CDR1 and CDR2 from the germline V gene are SGHNT and YENEEA. This CDR3 has 15 amino acids. V lost 5 bases and J 0 bases, leaving 11 bases between the germline ends. The CDR3 reads CASSQTGNSYNEQFF. CDR3 in DNA: TGTGCCAGCAGCCAGACAGGTAACTCCTACAATGAGCAGTTCTTC. The entire variable domain, with the rest obtained from reference TRBV11-3 and TRBJ2-1, is as follows: EAGVVQSPRYKIIEKKQPVAFWCNPISGHNTLYWYLQNLGQGPELLIRYENEEAVDDSQLPKDRFSAERLKGVDSTLKIQPAELGDSAVYLCASSQTGNSYNEQFFGPGTRLTVL.

On this clone itself: This may come from a read error, since a much larger clone is one base off. The chain recombines TRBV6-1 with TRBJ2-7; D gene uncertain. Germline CDR1 MNHNS, CDR2 SASEGT. The germline V and J ends were trimmed by 5 bases and 0 bases, with 2 bases remaining between them. The CDR3 spans 11 residues. CDR3 sequence (DNA): TGTGCCAGCAGTCACTCCTACGAGCAGTACTTC. Its protein product is CASSHSYEQYF.

This clone appeared a single time. The gene calls are TRBV29-1 and TRBJ1-2, with 10 bases fitting TRBD1. Germline-derived CDR1 and CDR2 are SQVTM and ANQGSEA. This CDR3 is built from 14 residues. The J segment lost 7 bases and the V segment lost 5 bases, leaving 10 bases of the junction unmatched. CDR3 region: CSVPRDRGFSGYTF. Written as DNA, the CDR3 is TGCAGCGTTCCCAGGGACAGGGGTTTCAGTGGCTACACCTTC.

The chain uses TRBV19 and TRBJ2-1; D is perhaps TRBD2 (6 bases). V was shortened by 3 bases and J by 1 base, with 13 bases between the two germline ends. The CDR3 loop spans 16 amino acids. Germline assignment: CDR1 LNHDA and CDR2 SQIVND (reference sequence). The CDR3 nucleotides read TGTGCCAGTAGTATCGCCGGCGGGGCTTCCTACAATGAGCAGTTCTTC. Its protein product is CASSIAGGASYNEQFF. Using reference TRBV19 and TRBJ2-1 for the parts outside the CDR3, the full variable domain is DGGITQSPKYLFRKEGQNVTLSCEQNLNHDAMYWYRQDPGQGLRLIYYSQIVNDFQKGDIAEGYSVSREKKESFPLTVTSAQKNPTAFYLCASSIAGGASYNEQFFGPGTRLTVL.

The rearrangement links TRBV27 to TRBJ2-1; 7 bases fit TRBD1. The V gene end was trimmed by 7 bases and the J gene end by 4 bases; junction bases not matched to a gene: 10. The germline gives CDR1 MNHEY, CDR2 SMNVEV (reference sequence). This CDR3 comprises 15 residues. In DNA, the CDR3 is TGTGCCAGCAAACGTAGACAGGGCGAGTACAATGAGCAGTTCTTC. Protein: CASKRRQGEYNEQFF.

The genes are TRBV5-4 and TRBJ2-5; TRBD1 matches at 12 bases. This CDR3 region has 15 residues. The germline V gene encodes CDR1 SGHNT and CDR2 YYREEE (reference sequence). With V trimmed by 4 bases and J by 4 bases, 5 bases remained unmatched. The chain's CDR3 is CASSGGQGAGETQYF. CDR3 coding DNA: TGTGCCAGCAGCGGGGGACAGGGGGCGGGAGAGACCCAGTACTTC.

This clone was observed once. The rearrangement joins TRBV7-3 to TRBJ2-6; no clear D. Trimming left V 5 bases short and J 3 bases short, with 14 bases between. This CDR3 contains 16 residues. Germline lookup yields CDR1 SGHTA and CDR2 FQGTGA. CDR3 sequence (DNA): TGTGCCAGCAGCGGGATCCCCTCCGGTGGGGCCAACGTCCTGACTTTC. It is translated as CASSGIPSGGANVLTF.

The chain combines TRBV4-1 with TRBJ1-1; D gene unclear. The V gene's germline CDR1 is MGHRA and CDR2 YSYEKL. The CDR3 has 12 residues. The germline V and J ends were trimmed by 0 bases and 7 bases, with 6 bases remaining between them. The CDR3 DNA reads TGCGCCAGCAGCCAAGAGGGGAATGAAGCTTTCTTT. It encodes CASSQEGNEAFF.

The chain joins TRBV5-6 to TRBJ2-6; D remains unclear. V was cut by 2 bases and J by 2 bases, with 8 bases left in between. The CDR3 totals 15 residues. CDR1 SGHDT and CDR2 YYEEEE come from the germline V gene. This CDR3 is CASSLEGAGANVLTF. CDR3 nucleotides: TGTGCCAGCAGCTTAGAAGGTGCTGGGGCCAACGTCCTGACTTTC. Full variable domain (rest looked up from reference TRBV5-6 and TRBJ2-6): DAGVTQSPTHLIKTRGQQVTLRCSPKSGHDTVSWYQQALGQGPQFIFQYYEEEERQRGNFPDRFSGHQFPNYSSELNVNALLLGDSALYLCASSLEGAGANVLTFGAGSRLTVL.

This chain links TRBV27 with TRBJ2-1, with D perhaps matching TRBD2 (6 bases). Per germline, CDR1 MNHEY and CDR2 SMNVEV (reference sequence). With 5 bases removed from V and 6 bases from J, the gap between germline ends came to 14 bases. The CDR3 loop spans 14 amino acids. The CDR3 bases are TGTGCCAGCAGTCGCGGGGTGTTTGGCAATGAGCAGTTCTTC. It specifies CASSRGVFGNEQFF.

The V and J genes are TRBV28 and TRBJ1-6; unclear D gene. The CDR3 is 16 residues long. Germline CDR1 MDHEN, CDR2 SYDVKM. V was cut by 1 base and J by 0 bases, with 7 bases left in between. The CDR3 loop is CASSLFGSSYNSPLHF. The CDR3 nucleotides are TGTGCCAGCAGTTTATTTGGTAGCTCCTATAATTCACCCCTCCACTTT.

This chain joins TRBV2 and TRBJ2-7; D perhaps matches TRBD1 (6 bases). Trimming stripped 6 bases from V and 2 bases from J, with 11 bases between. CDR1 is SNHLY, CDR2 FYNNEI, per germline. CDR3 length equals 13 residues. The CDR3: CASRGDTPYEQYF. The CDR3 region has the DNA TGTGCCAGCAGGGGGGACACACCCTACGAGCAGTACTTC.

This clone was recorded once. The chain carries TRBV4-3 and TRBJ2-7; D tentatively reads TRBD1 or TRBD2 (5 bases each). Trimming shortened V by 0 bases and J by 0 bases, and 15 bases separated the two germline ends. The CDR3 extends over 17 amino acids. The germline V gene encodes CDR1 LGHNA and CDR2 YSLEER. CDR3 coding DNA: TGCGCCAGCAGCCAAGATGGTTGGGACGGAAGCTCCTACGAGCAGTACTTC. Residues: CASSQDGWDGSSYEQYF.

This clone has a single count. This chain connects TRBV4-1 to TRBJ1-3, with D unclear. This CDR3 contains 15 residues. Deletions cut 0 bases from V and 0 bases from J, with 6 bases between. Germline-derived CDR1 and CDR2 are MGHRA and YSYEKL. The CDR3 is CASSQDGLSGNTIYF. CDR3 nucleotide sequence: TGCGCCAGCAGCCAAGACGGCCTCTCTGGAAACACCATATATTTT.

The V call is TRBV10-3, the J call TRBJ2-1; D may match TRBD1 or TRBD2 (6 bases each). V lost 7 bases, J lost 9 bases, and 19 bases lay in between. CDR1 ENHRY and CDR2 SYGVKD come from the germline V gene. The length of the CDR3 is 14 residues. The CDR3 DNA is TGTGCCATCAACGGGGGCAGGGAAGGCGGTGAGCAGTTCTTC. Translation: CAINGGREGGEQFF.

The chain employs TRBV19 and TRBJ1-1; D unresolved. Germline CDR1 LNHDA, CDR2 SQIVND (reference sequence). V lost 5 bases and J lost 4, with 11 bases in between. CDR3 length equals 13 residues. Written as DNA, the CDR3 is TGTGCCAGTAGTTATTACTTGAGCACTGAAGCTTTCTTT. Translation: CASSYYLSTEAFF.

CDR3 loop: CASSPDHQETQYF. The CDR3, as DNA: TGTGCCAGCAGCCCGGACCACCAAGAGACCCAGTACTTC. This chain uses TRBV7-9 with TRBJ2-5; D uncertain. The germline CDR1 and CDR2 sequences are SEHNR and FQNEAQ (reference sequence). Trimming shortened V by 5 bases and J by 0 bases, and 7 bases separated the two germline ends. The CDR3 is made up of 13 amino acids.

This clone came up a few times. This chain connects TRBV11-2 to TRBJ1-1, with 9 bases lining up with TRBD1. The CDR3 has 14 residues. Germline trimming cut 5 bases from V and 5 bases from J; bases unmatched to any gene: 6. In germline, CDR1 is SGHAT, CDR2 FQNNGV. The CDR3 DNA reads TGTGCCAGCAGCCCAATCGGGACAGGGACTGAAGCTTTCTTT. It codes for CASSPIGTGTEAFF.

The chain uses TRBV7-8 and TRBJ1-1; D may be TRBD1 (6 bases). This CDR3 contains 15 residues. Germline values: CDR1 SGHVS, CDR2 FQNEAQ. V was trimmed by 3 bases and J by 4 bases, leaving 15 bases between them. The CDR3 bases are TGTGCCAGCAGCTTGGTAACAGGGTCCGGCACTGAAGCTTTCTTT. Translating it yields CASSLVTGSGTEAFF.